Described below is a single T cell receptor beta chain sequence and its context. Its antigen is not known. The sample comes from a study of cytomegalovirus exposure and HLA in healthy donors. Study conclusions and caveats: CMV serostatus stood as the only immune exposure information on hand. The HLA-A and HLA-B alleles of most subjects were reportedly predicted accurately from TCR beta sequences. Reported performance of the classifier showed diagnosis of cytomegalovirus status with high specificity and sensitivity. Overall, 164 TCR beta chains were annotated as cytomegalovirus-associated.

Vbeta (60) and Jbeta (13) primers were used in the PCR. Sequencing used immunoSEQ multiplex PCR; TCRdb keeps in-frame clones, though not all of them. Counted here are fewer than 110,000 clones, less than 80% occurring once; the ten biggest clones make up 3.5% to 5%. Per germline, CDR1 MNHNS and CDR2 SASEGT. V dropped 8 bases and J dropped 8; count of bases not matched to a gene: 6. The CDR3 contains 14 residues. V gene TRBV6-1 combines with J gene TRBJ1-6; 10 bases are shared with TRBD1. Material for sequencing was PBMCs. The receptor was derived from a man aged 35 to 55 in good health and CMV-seronegative. CDR3 loop: CASLFGTGDSPLHF. The CDR3 DNA reads TGTGCCAGCTTATTTGGGACAGGGGATTCACCCCTCCACTTT.